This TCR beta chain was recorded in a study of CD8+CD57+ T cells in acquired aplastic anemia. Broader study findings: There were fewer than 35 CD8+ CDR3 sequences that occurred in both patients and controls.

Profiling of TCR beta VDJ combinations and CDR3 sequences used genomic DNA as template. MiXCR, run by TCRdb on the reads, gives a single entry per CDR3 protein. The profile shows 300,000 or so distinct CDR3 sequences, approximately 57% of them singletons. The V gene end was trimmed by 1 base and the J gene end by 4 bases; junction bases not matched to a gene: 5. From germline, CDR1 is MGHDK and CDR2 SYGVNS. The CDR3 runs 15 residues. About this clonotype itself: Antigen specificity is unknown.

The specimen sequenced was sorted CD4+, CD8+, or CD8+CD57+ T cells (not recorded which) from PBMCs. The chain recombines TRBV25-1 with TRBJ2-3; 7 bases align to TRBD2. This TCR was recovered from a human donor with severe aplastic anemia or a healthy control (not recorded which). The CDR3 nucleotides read TGTGCCAGCAGTGAATTCGAGGGGAGGGCAGATACGCAGTATTTT. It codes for CASSEFEGRADTQYF.